The clone carrying this TCR beta chain has more than one count but fewer than ten. The data were taken from a study of cytomegalovirus exposure and HLA in healthy donors. Primers included in the PCR were 60 Vbeta and 13 Jbeta primers. TCRdb keeps only in-frame clones here, not all; method: immunoSEQ multiplex PCR. The sample has roughly 34,000 clones, about 80% seen once; the top ten hold 6%. Germline trimming cut 4 bases from V and 6 bases from J; bases unmatched to any gene: 7. The germline gives CDR1 SGHDT, CDR2 YYEEEE. The CDR3 runs 13 residues. The origin of this receptor is a male donor in good health and CMV-seronegative. The chain joins TRBV5-6 to TRBJ2-7, with 7 bases matching TRBD1. Sample: PBMCs. The CDR3 reads CASSPEDRVEQYF. The DNA for the CDR3 is TGTGCCAGCAGCCCCGAAGACAGGGTCGAGCAGTACTTC. The variable domain in full, completed from reference TRBV5-6 and TRBJ2-7, reads DAGVTQSPTHLIKTRGQQVTLRCSPKSGHDTVSWYQQALGQGPQFIFQYYEEEERQRGNFPDRFSGHQFPNYSSELNVNALLLGDSALYLCASSPEDRVEQYFGPGTRLTVT.